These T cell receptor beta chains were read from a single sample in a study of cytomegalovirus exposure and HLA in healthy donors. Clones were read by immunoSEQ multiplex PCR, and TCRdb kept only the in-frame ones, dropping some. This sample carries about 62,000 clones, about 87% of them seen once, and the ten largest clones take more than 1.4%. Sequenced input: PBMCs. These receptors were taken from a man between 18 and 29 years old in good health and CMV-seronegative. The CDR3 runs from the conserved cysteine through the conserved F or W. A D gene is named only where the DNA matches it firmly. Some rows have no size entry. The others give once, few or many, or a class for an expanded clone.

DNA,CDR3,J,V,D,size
TGTGCCAGCAGTTTATGGGGGAGAGCTAATGAAAAACTGTTTTTT,CASSLWGRANEKLFF,TRBJ1-4,TRBV28,.,.
TGTGCCAGCAGGCCGTACCGGGACACCACCTACGAGCAGTACTTC,CASRPYRDTTYEQYF,TRBJ2-7,TRBV28,.,.
TGTGCCTGGCTACTCGCGAACTATGGCTACACCTTC,CAWLLANYGYTF,TRBJ1-2,TRBV30,.,.
TGTGCCAGCAGCCCTAGCGGGGGGTGGGGGCAAGAGACCCAGTACTTC,CASSPSGGWGQETQYF,TRBJ2-5,TRBV5-4,TRBD2,few
TGCGCCAGCAGCCCACCGGACAGGGGCGTCAATCAGCCCCAGCATTTT,CASSPPDRGVNQPQHF,TRBJ1-5,TRBV4-1,TRBD1,.
TGTGCCAGCAGCTCCGGAAGGGGTCTAGGGGCAACTAATGAAAAACTGTTTTTT,CASSSGRGLGATNEKLFF,TRBJ1-4,TRBV7-9,.,.
TGTGCCAGCAGTTACCCAGTAACCGGGGAGCTGTTTTTT,CASSYPVTGELFF,TRBJ2-2,TRBV6-5,.,.
TGTGCCAGCAGCTTTGCCGGGACAGGATTCACCGGGGAGCTGTTTTTT,CASSFAGTGFTGELFF,TRBJ2-2,TRBV7-8,TRBD1,.
TGTGCCAGCACCCCCTTGCCCAGGGGATCCGAGCAGTACTTC,CASTPLPRGSEQYF,TRBJ2-7,TRBV6-5,.,.
TGTGCCAGCCAAGCGGAAGGGGGCCATAGGAGGTTCTTC,CASQAEGGHRRFF,TRBJ2-1,TRBV21-1,.,.
TGTGCCAGCAGCTTAAGCCCCGGAGCTAATGAAAAACTGTTTTTT,CASSLSPGANEKLFF,TRBJ1-4,TRBV7-2,.,.
TGTGCCTGGAGACTAGCGGGGGAAGGGAGCTCCTACAATGAGCAGTTCTTC,CAWRLAGEGSSYNEQFF,TRBJ2-1,TRBV30,TRBD2,.
TGTGCCAGCAGCCAAGATATGTCTAGCGGGGCGTCAGATACGCAGTATTTT,CASSQDMSSGASDTQYF,TRBJ2-3,TRBV4-2,TRBD2,.
TGTGCCAGCAGTGAAAGAACCAGGGGAGAGGAGCAGTACTTC,CASSERTRGEEQYF,TRBJ2-7,TRBV6-1,.,.
TGTGCCAGCAGTTTATACAGGAGTGAGAACACTGAAGCTTTCTTT,CASSLYRSENTEAFF,TRBJ1-1,TRBV28,.,.
TGTGCCAGCAGCTCGGACTACCAAGAGACCCAGTACTTC,CASSSDYQETQYF,TRBJ2-5,TRBV7-3,.,.
TGTGCCAGCAGTTCTGACTCTCTGGAAAATCAGCCCCAGCATTTT,CASSSDSLENQPQHF,TRBJ1-5,TRBV2,.,.
TGTGCCAGCAGCTTGGATGGGGGGACCGGGACCCAGTACTTC,CASSLDGGTGTQYF,TRBJ2-5,TRBV7-2,.,.
TGCGCCAGCAGGCCGGAGACGAACACCGGGGAGCTGTTTTTT,CASRPETNTGELFF,TRBJ2-2,TRBV5-1,.,.
TGTGCCAGCAGCGACCCGGGACAGGGGGGAAACACCATATATTTT,CASSDPGQGGNTIYF,TRBJ1-3,TRBV11-3,TRBD1,.
TGTGCCAGCAGCCTCCTCTCGGGCACAGATACGCAGTATTTT,CASSLLSGTDTQYF,TRBJ2-3,TRBV7-2,.,.
TGTGCCAGTAGTACCGACAGGGTCGGGCAGTTCTTC,CASSTDRVGQFF,TRBJ2-1,TRBV19,TRBD1,.
TGCGCCAGCAGCTCATCGGGACAGGTCTCCTACGAGCAGTACTTC,CASSSSGQVSYEQYF,TRBJ2-7,TRBV5-1,TRBD1,.
TGCAGCGTTGAGGGTCAGGACTACGAGCAGTACTTC,CSVEGQDYEQYF,TRBJ2-7,TRBV29-1,.,.
TGTGCCAGCAGTTACCGGACAGAGTACAATGAGCAGTTCTTC,CASSYRTEYNEQFF,TRBJ2-1,TRBV6-6,.,.
TGCGCCAGCAGCCGGACAGGGGCCGCTGAAGCTTTCTTT,CASSRTGAAEAFF,TRBJ1-1,TRBV5-1,TRBD1,few
TGCGCCAGCAGCTTGCAGAACAATGAGCAGTTCTTC,CASSLQNNEQFF,TRBJ2-1,TRBV5-1,.,.
TGTGCCAGCAGCGTACGCCGGGACAGTAACGAGCAGTACTTC,CASSVRRDSNEQYF,TRBJ2-7,TRBV9,TRBD1,.
TGTGCCAGCAGCAGAGGGACAGGGGGATACTCACCCCTCCACTTT,CASSRGTGGYSPLHF,TRBJ1-6,TRBV5-6,TRBD1,once
TGCGCCAGCAGCTTGGTCGTCATCCAGGGATCCACTGAAGCTTTCTTT,CASSLVVIQGSTEAFF,TRBJ1-1,TRBV5-1,.,.
TGTGCCAGCAGCCCTTGGACAGGAGAGAACACTGAAGCTTTCTTT,CASSPWTGENTEAFF,TRBJ1-1,TRBV11-2,TRBD1,.
TGTGCCAGTAGTGTGACAGGGGGAAGCCACGAGCAGTACTTC,CASSVTGGSHEQYF,TRBJ2-7,TRBV19,TRBD1,.
TGCGCCAGTACGGGGGCTGGAAACACCATATATTTT,CASTGAGNTIYF,TRBJ1-3,TRBV5-1,.,.
TGTGCCAGCAGCTCCGGGACTAGAAACAATGAGCAGTTCTTC,CASSSGTRNNEQFF,TRBJ2-1,TRBV7-9,TRBD2,.
TGCAGCGGGACAGGGGGTAAACAAAATGAAAAACTGTTTTTT,CSGTGGKQNEKLFF,TRBJ1-4,TRBV29-1,TRBD1,.
TGTGCCAGCAGCTCTCGACAGGGTTGGTCCATATATTTT,CASSSRQGWSIYF,TRBJ1-3,TRBV7-9,TRBD1,.
TGTGCCAGCCTCGGGACACCGGGAACGACTAATGAAAAACTGTTTTTT,CASLGTPGTTNEKLFF,TRBJ1-4,TRBV28,.,.
TGTGCCAGCAGCCTTACGGCGGGAACTCGCGGCGACGAGCAGTACTTC,CASSLTAGTRGDEQYF,TRBJ2-7,TRBV7-9,.,.
TGTGCCAGCAGTATTGACTCGGGACTAGCGGGGGTCAGGGAGCAGTTCTTC,CASSIDSGLAGVREQFF,TRBJ2-1,TRBV7-2,TRBD2,.
TGTGCCAGCAGATCCCCGGGACTAGCGGGGGGATACGAGCAGTACTTC,CASRSPGLAGGYEQYF,TRBJ2-7,TRBV6-6,TRBD2,.
TGTGCCAGCAGTTGGACAGGCTCACAAGAGACCCAGTACTTC,CASSWTGSQETQYF,TRBJ2-5,TRBV28,TRBD1,.
TGTGCCAGCAGTGATCAATGGCTGAGGGGGGGACAAGAGACCCAGTACTTC,CASSDQWLRGGQETQYF,TRBJ2-5,TRBV6-1,.,.
TGTGCCAGCAGCTTATTATTCAGTAATTCACCCCTCCACTTT,CASSLLFSNSPLHF,TRBJ1-6,TRBV7-2,.,few
TGTGCCAGCAGCCAAGAAGACAGGCAGCCCCAGCATTTT,CASSQEDRQPQHF,TRBJ1-5,TRBV14,.,.
TGTGCCAGCAGCAAAGGGACAGGGGGCTCCTACGAGCAGTACTTC,CASSKGTGGSYEQYF,TRBJ2-7,TRBV13,TRBD1,.
TGTGCCTGGAGCCAAGAGAGGGGGGGCGAGCAGTACTTC,CAWSQERGGEQYF,TRBJ2-7,TRBV30,.,.
TGTGCCAGCAGCTCCTCCGGGACAGGGGAGGAGACCCAGTACTTC,CASSSSGTGEETQYF,TRBJ2-5,TRBV11-2,TRBD1,.
TGCAGCGTGAAAGGGGTTAATGGAAACACCATATATTTT,CSVKGVNGNTIYF,TRBJ1-3,TRBV29-1,.,.
TGTGCCAGTAGTATATGGGGGCTCGAGACCCAGTACTTC,CASSIWGLETQYF,TRBJ2-5,TRBV19,.,.
TGCGCCAGCAGCGACGCCGGGACAGGGGGACCCGGGGAGCTGTTTTTT,CASSDAGTGGPGELFF,TRBJ2-2,TRBV5-1,TRBD1,.
TGTGCCAGCAGCTCAGGGTCCGTATCTGGCTACACCTTC,CASSSGSVSGYTF,TRBJ1-2,TRBV5-6,.,.